The clone carrying this T cell receptor (beta chain) appeared a few times. Antigen: not known. From the 5' RACE reads, TCRdb called clonotypes with MiXCR, one entry per CDR3 protein. This table has 350,000 to 450,000 distinct CDR3 sequences, roughly a quarter appearing once. This sample was included in a study of CD8 T cells in ankylosing spondylitis. Overall study findings and caveats: A motif of eight highly homologous TCR beta variants was seen as apparently characteristic of ankylosing spondylitis blood. The study looked at matched synovial fluid samples from ankylosing spondylitis patients. Disease-linked clones were reported to be significantly enriched there.

Germline V gene lookup returns CDR1 DFQATT and CDR2 SNEGSKA (reference sequence). The germline V and J ends were trimmed by 3 bases and 1 base, with 15 bases remaining between them. This CDR3 is 15 amino acids long. V is TRBV20-1 and J is TRBJ1-1; D remains ambiguous. This receptor was taken from a male donor with ankylosing spondylitis. Specimen: blood, either unsorted or a sorted T cell fraction (not recorded which). Here the CDR3 DNA reads TGCAGTGCTAGCTCCGGGCCCAAGAGGAACACTGAAGCTTTCTTT. Amino acids: CSASSGPKRNTEAFF.